These 16 T cell receptor beta chains were all obtained from the same sample, sequenced in a study of post-analysis software for immune sequencing data (dated by TCRdb to between 2015 and 2017). The paper's findings and limits, for the study overall: Significantly higher frequencies in patients than in controls were found for five or six TRBV segments, including TRBV5-6, TRBV5-1 and TRBV20-1.

Their recognized antigens are unknown. The receptor library was made with PCR. The sequencing machine was an Illumina HiSeq 2500. To reduce PCR and sequencing biases, unique molecular identifiers were built into the TCR beta cDNA libraries. TCRdb reran the public reads through fastp at Q25 and MiXCR, keeping productive beta chains. Rows are unified per CDR3 protein, each entry keeping the most common DNA and genes. Across this sample there are approximately 730,000 distinct CDR3 sequences, with more than 45% seen only once. Of the sample, roughly 5% is held by the ten largest clones. Input material: blood. These TCRs come from a girl aged 10-17 years with multiple sclerosis.

The chain links TRBV6-5 to TRBJ1-1; TRBD1 aligns across 7 bases. The junction had 3 bases not matched to a gene; V was cut back by 4 bases and J by 1 base. CDR3 length: 14 residues. Germline CDR1 is MNHEY and CDR2 is SVGAGI. CDR3 sequence reads: CASSSTGANTEAFF. CDR3 coding DNA: TGTGCCAGCAGTTCCACAGGGGCGAACACTGAAGCTTTCTTT.

This clonotype was recorded a few times. The chain has TRBV27 and TRBJ2-1, with 9 bases lining up with TRBD2. This CDR3 region has 14 residues. The germline V gene encodes CDR1 MNHEY and CDR2 SMNVEV (reference sequence). V was pared by 0 bases and J by 8 bases, with 2 bases of the junction left unmatched. For the CDR3, the DNA is TGTGCCAGCAGTTTATCTAGCGGGAGCGATGAGCAGTTCTTC. This codes for CASSLSSGSDEQFF.

This chain joins TRBV6-1 and TRBJ2-4; 10 bases agree with TRBD1. TRBJ2-7 explains the end of the DNA better; the J call may be wrong. The CDR3 sequence is 15 residues long. Germline assignment: CDR1 MNHNS and CDR2 SASEGT. CDR3 coding DNA: TGTGCCAGCAGTGAAGCCGGGACAGGGGTCTACGAGCAGTACTTC. Translation gives CASSEAGTGVYEQYF.

The V and J genes are TRBV28 and TRBJ1-2, with D possibly being TRBD1 (6 bases). Looked up from germline, CDR1 is MDHEN and CDR2 is SYDVKM. This CDR3 is built from 15 residues. The V end was cut by 3 bases, the J end by 8 bases, with 19 bases between. CDR3 nucleotide sequence: TGTGCCAGCAGTTTTGCGGGGGCTCCCACATACGGCTACACCTTC. The encoded protein is CASSFAGAPTYGYTF.

This clonotype was seen only a few times. The chain employs TRBV5-1 and TRBJ2-1; perhaps TRBD2 as D (6 bases). CDR1 is SGHRS and CDR2 is YFSETQ in the germline V gene. Trimming pared 4 bases from V and 8 bases from J, leaving 19 bases between. CDR3 length equals 15 residues. DNA of the CDR3: TGCGCCAGCAGCCCCCTCGAACGGGAGTCCTATGAGCAGTTCTTC. Amino acids: CASSPLERESYEQFF.

This clonotype has just a few counts. This rearrangement joins TRBV27 to TRBJ2-5, with D unresolved. Per germline, CDR1 MNHEY and CDR2 SMNVEV (reference sequence). The V end was cut by 5 bases, the J end by 0 bases, with 7 bases between. This CDR3 has 13 amino acids. CDR3 coding DNA: TGTGCCAGCAGTCCTCTGAACCAAGAGACCCAGTACTTC. Translated, it gives CASSPLNQETQYF.

V and J are TRBV7-7 and TRBJ2-5; the match to TRBD2 covers 11 bases. The CDR3 length is 15 residues. Germline-derived CDR1 and CDR2 are SSHAT and FNYEAQ (reference sequence). CDR3 DNA sequence: TGTGCTTGCAGCTTAGGGACTAGCGGACAAGAGACCCAGTACTTC. This translates into CACSLGTSGQETQYF.

CDR3 sequence: CASSSRGDNQETQYF. The DNA of the CDR3 is TGTGCCAGCAGCTCTCGAGGCGACAACCAAGAGACCCAGTACTTC. The chain carries TRBV7-9 and TRBJ2-5; D remains unclear. CDR1 and CDR2 from the germline V gene are SEHNR and FQNEAQ (reference sequence). This CDR3 has 15 residues. V dropped 4 bases and J dropped 0 bases, with 12 bases sitting between them.

The chain combines TRBV12-3 or TRBV12-4 with TRBJ1-1; no reliable D call. V was pared by 3 bases and J by 1 base, with 6 bases between. The length of the CDR3 is 13 residues. This CDR3 reads CASSFSSNTEAFF. CDR3 coding DNA: TGTGCCAGCAGTTTCTCGTCGAACACTGAAGCTTTCTTT.

This chain links TRBV6-2 or TRBV6-3 with TRBJ2-2; 8 bases are shared with TRBD2. CDR1 MNHEY and CDR2 SVGEGT come from the germline V gene. The CDR3 extends over 17 amino acids. J lost 2 bases, V lost 2 bases, and 7 bases had no gene match. The CDR3 DNA reads TGTGCCAGCAGTTACCTTCGGGAGGGCCTTAACACCGGGGAGCTGTTTTTT. Translated, it gives CASSYLREGLNTGELFF.

There are a few counts of this clonotype. The rearrangement uses TRBV20-1 and TRBJ2-3; D uncertain. Trimming removed 2 bases from V and 2 bases from J, with 8 bases in between. This CDR3 has 13 residues. Germline values: CDR1 DFQATT, CDR2 SNEGSKA (reference sequence). The CDR3: CSARLLNTDTQYF. The CDR3 DNA is TGCAGTGCTAGACTCCTAAACACAGATACGCAGTATTTT.

The gene calls are TRBV29-1 and TRBJ1-2; D might be TRBD1 (6 bases). The CDR3 is 11 amino acids. Germline CDR1 is SQVTM and CDR2 is ANQGSEA. The CDR3 nucleotides read TGCCAGATAGGGGGAAGTCATGGCTACACCTTC. Its protein is CQIGGSHGYTF.

The chain is built from TRBV20-1 and TRBJ1-4; D not certain. This CDR3 region has 12 residues. Germline CDR1 DFQATT, CDR2 SNEGSKA (reference sequence). Trimming pared 3 bases from V and 10 bases from J, leaving 12 bases between. The CDR3 coding sequence is TGCAGTGCTAGTACTTGGGGTGGAAAACTGTTTTTT. Translation gives CSASTWGGKLFF.

The chain carries TRBV4-2 and TRBJ1-5; tentative D call: TRBD1 (5 bases). Germline CDR1 is LGHNA and CDR2 is YNFKEQ. This CDR3 region has 13 residues. V was clipped by 0 bases and J by 5 bases, with 5 bases between them. CDR3 nucleotides: TGTGCCAGCAGCCAAGAAGGGGATCAGCCCCAGCATTTT. It encodes CASSQEGDQPQHF.

This clonotype was picked up a small number of times. In DNA form, the CDR3 reads TGTGCCAGCAGCTTAGTCGGACTAGCGGGTGCGGCGGGGAATGAGCAGTTCTTC. This sequence encodes CASSLVGLAGAAGNEQFF. The genes are TRBV7-8 and TRBJ2-1; the match to TRBD2 covers 11 bases. CDR3 size: 18 residues. From germline, CDR1 is SGHVS and CDR2 FQNEAQ. Trimming took 1 base from V and 7 from J; bases not matched to a gene: 12.

The chain links TRBV28 to TRBJ1-2, with a weak D call TRBD1 (5 bases). This CDR3 is built from 17 residues. CDR1 is MDHEN and CDR2 is SYDVKM in the germline V gene. V was clipped by 1 base and J by 0 bases, with 15 bases between them. In DNA form, the CDR3 reads TGTGCCAGCAGTTTATATGGGCAGGGAACAACTAACTATGGCTACACCTTC. It encodes CASSLYGQGTTNYGYTF.